Below, one TCR beta chain is given with its context. Its antigen remains unknown. The entry originates in a study of cytomegalovirus exposure and HLA in healthy donors. CDR1 and CDR2 (germline): MGHRA, YSYEKL. V shed 4 bases, J shed 7 bases, and the junction held 7 bases outside the gene matches. The CDR3 totals 15 residues. The study, taken as a whole, reports: Later on, an analysis found that several of the most significant clusters appeared to be linked to common viral pathogens, which included parvovirus B19. TCR beta V segments were, for the most part, productive about 87% or about 30% of the time in an earlier analysis. Most CMV-associated TCR beta chains were later found to appear HLA-restricted.

PCR used 60 Vbeta primers and 13 Jbeta primers. TCRdb keeps only in-frame clones here, not all; method: immunoSEQ multiplex PCR. The sample holds around 180,000 clones, around 80% seen once. The chain employs TRBV4-1 and TRBJ1-2, with TRBD1 identical over 12 bases. The origin of this receptor is a man aged 18 to 30 in good health and CMV-seronegative. The sequenced sample was PBMCs. CDR3: CASSPSGTGGFGYTF. CDR3 nucleotides: TGCGCCAGCAGCCCCTCCGGGACAGGGGGCTTTGGCTACACCTTC.